Below, 27 T cell receptor beta chains from the same sample are listed, as sequenced in a study of PD-L1 blockade in urothelial cancer. Time point given: pretreatment peripheral blood. Sequencing was performed with immunoSEQ multiplex PCR; in TCRdb, only in-frame clones are kept and a portion is missing. The sample records tens of thousands of clones, around 87% being singletons. The material sequenced was PBMCs, taken around atezolizumab (anti-PD-L1) treatment. The receptor source for this set is a man aged 60 to 75 with urothelial cancer.

The V call is TRBV7-3, the J call TRBJ2-1, with TRBD1 matching 9 bases. From germline, CDR1 is SGHTA and CDR2 FQGTGA. The V gene end was trimmed by 3 bases and the J gene end by 8 bases; junction bases not matched to a gene: 11. The length of the CDR3 is 16 residues. The DNA for the CDR3 is TGTGCCAGCAGCTTGGGGAGACAGGGGGTGGCGGATGAGCAGTTCTTC. It encodes CASSLGRQGVADEQFF.

Only a few counts were recorded for this clone. The chain joins TRBV10-3 to TRBJ1-2; D call uncertain. The CDR3 consists of 15 residues. In germline, CDR1 is ENHRY, CDR2 SYGVKD. V gave up 2 bases and J gave up 1 base, with 11 bases separating them. For the CDR3, the DNA is TGTGCCATCAGTGAGCCCGGAGGCAATAACTATGGCTACACCTTC. Translation: CAISEPGGNNYGYTF.

This clone has just one count. This rearrangement joins TRBV15 to TRBJ2-3; D might be TRBD2 (6 bases). Germline V lookup: CDR1 LNHNV, CDR2 YYDKDF (reference sequence). The CDR3 is made up of 17 amino acids. V was cut by 1 base and J by 9 bases, with 23 bases left in between. The CDR3 reads CATSRGPTRGGVGTQYF. The CDR3 DNA reads TGTGCCACCAGCAGAGGCCCGACGCGGGGAGGCGTTGGCACGCAGTATTTT.

The chain links TRBV6-6 to TRBJ1-1; maybe TRBD1 (5 bases). Germline-derived CDR1 and CDR2 are MNHNY and SVGAGI (reference sequence). The CDR3 is made up of 14 amino acids. Trimming stripped 0 bases from V and 8 bases from J, with 13 bases between. CDR3 bases: TGTGCCAGCAGTTACTCGATAGGGGCAGGGGAAGCTTTCTTT. Protein product: CASSYSIGAGEAFF.

V and J are TRBV10-3 and TRBJ2-1, with 10 bases that match TRBD2. From germline, CDR1 is ENHRY and CDR2 SYGVKD. This CDR3 has 17 residues. J lost 0 bases, V lost 2 bases, and 4 bases had no gene match. The CDR3 region is CAISEEGLAYSYNEQFF. The CDR3 DNA reads TGTGCCATCAGTGAGGAGGGACTAGCGTACTCCTACAATGAGCAGTTCTTC.

This clone was recorded a few times. The chain links TRBV7-2 to TRBJ2-5; 7 positions agree with TRBD2. This CDR3 spans 14 amino acids. The ends lost 4 bases at V and 4 bases at J; junction bases unmatched: 6. Germline CDR1 is SGHTA and CDR2 is FQGNSA. The CDR3 spells CASSWGGRGETQYF. The CDR3 nucleotides are TGTGCCAGCAGCTGGGGGGGGAGGGGAGAGACCCAGTACTTC.

The genes are TRBV9 and TRBJ2-2; maybe TRBD1 (6 bases). The V gene lost 4 bases and the J gene lost 7 bases, with 17 bases spanning the gap. Germline CDR1 is SGDLS and CDR2 is YYNGEE. The CDR3 covers 15 residues. DNA for the CDR3: TGTGCCAGCAGCCTCTACCAGGGGCGTAACGGGGAGCTGTTTTTT. Translated: CASSLYQGRNGELFF.

This clone was found a few times. The chain recombines TRBV29-1 with TRBJ2-5, with D tentatively TRBD2 (7 bases). V gave up 4 bases and J gave up 1 base, with 10 bases separating them. The length of the CDR3 is 13 residues. CDR1 is SQVTM and CDR2 is ANQGSEA in the germline V gene. The CDR3 nucleotides read TGCAGCGTTGGCGGGGGCGGCCAAGAGACCCAGTACTTC. Translation: CSVGGGGQETQYF.

The chain joins TRBV7-2 to TRBJ2-7, with 7 bases identical to TRBD2. Germline lookup yields CDR1 SGHTA and CDR2 FQGNSA. V was clipped by 6 bases and J by 8 bases; unmatched bases: 13. This CDR3 comprises 14 residues. In nucleotides, the CDR3 is TGTGCCAGCAGTTCGTCGGCGGGGGAGATTCAGCAGTACTTC. Residues: CASSSSAGEIQQYF.

The gene calls are TRBV6-1 and TRBJ2-6; no reliable D call. The V end was cut by 7 bases, the J end by 0 bases, with 7 bases between. Germline CDR1 is MNHNS and CDR2 is SASEGT. The CDR3 consists of 14 residues. The CDR3 DNA is TGTGCCAGCATATCGGGCTCTGGGGCCAACGTCCTGACTTTC. It is translated as CASISGSGANVLTF.

The chain combines TRBV5-1 with TRBJ2-2, with 11 nucleotides matching TRBD2. Germline V gene sequence: CDR1 SGHRS, CDR2 YFSETQ. J gave up 6 bases and V 0 bases, and 7 bases lay outside the gene matches. The CDR3 consists of 17 residues. The CDR3 region has the DNA TGCGCCAGCAGCTTGGTTAGCGGGGGGGCCTTCTCCGGGGAGCTGTTTTTT. The encoded protein is CASSLVSGGAFSGELFF.

The rearrangement links TRBV2 to TRBJ1-6; 10 bases match TRBD1. The CDR3 consists of 16 residues. V gave up 3 bases and J gave up 5 bases; unmatched junction bases: 4. Germline V CDR1 and CDR2: SNHLY, FYNNEI. The CDR3 DNA reads as TGTGCCAGCAGTGAGACAGGGGGCGCAAATAATTCACCCCTCCACTTT. This translates into CASSETGGANNSPLHF.

The chain carries TRBV6-5 and TRBJ2-2; D gene ambiguous. Between the trimmed V and J ends, which lost 5 bases and 5 bases, there was a span of 15 bases. CDR3 size: 15 residues. The germline CDR1 and CDR2 sequences are MNHEY and SVGAGI. As DNA, the CDR3 is TGTGCCAGCAGTCGTAAGGCAGGATGGACCGGGGAGCTGTTTTTT. The encoded protein is CASSRKAGWTGELFF.

This clone was found once. The chain has TRBV5-8 and TRBJ1-5, with a tentative D call TRBD1 (5 bases). Trimming removed 1 base at V and 4 bases at J, with 15 bases between. Germline loops: CDR1 SGHTS, CDR2 YDEGEE. This CDR3 is 16 amino acids long. CDR3 DNA: TGTGCCAGCAGCTTGTACACCGGGACTGATAATCAGCCCCAGCATTTT. Residues: CASSLYTGTDNQPQHF. The full variable domain, completed using reference TRBV5-8 and TRBJ1-5, is EAGVTQSPTHLIKTRGQQATLRCSPISGHTSVYWYQQALGLGLQFLLWYDEGEERNRGNFPPRFSGRQFPNYSSELNVNALELEDSALYLCASSLYTGTDNQPQHFGDGTRLSIL.

The chain links TRBV7-6 to TRBJ2-3; D is unresolved. The V gene lost 2 bases and the J gene lost 1 base, with 19 bases spanning the gap. Germline CDR1 and CDR2: SGHVS and FNYEAQ. The CDR3 loop spans 18 amino acids. The chain's CDR3 is CASSLSPGGELGTDTQYF. CDR3 nucleotide sequence: TGTGCCAGCAGCTTAAGCCCCGGCGGTGAGCTTGGCACAGATACGCAGTATTTT.

This clone turned up a few times. The rearrangement uses TRBV11-2 and TRBJ2-7; 11 bases align to TRBD1. The germline gives CDR1 SGHAT, CDR2 FQNNGV. The CDR3 has 15 amino acids. The junction had 5 bases not matched to a gene; V was cut back by 5 bases and J by 2 bases. DNA of the CDR3: TGTGCCAGCAGCGGCCCGGGACAGGGGGCCTACGAGCAGTACTTC. The encoded protein is CASSGPGQGAYEQYF.

The chain recombines TRBV5-1 with TRBJ2-5; 10 bases agree with TRBD1. V dropped 3 bases and J dropped 6; count of bases not matched to a gene: 2. The CDR3 has 13 amino acids. Germline V lookup: CDR1 SGHRS, CDR2 YFSETQ. CDR3 sequence reads: CASSSGQGQTQYF. Written as DNA, the CDR3 is TGCGCCAGCAGCTCGGGACAGGGGCAGACCCAGTACTTC.

This chain links TRBV10-2 with TRBJ2-7; D remains unclear. The length of the CDR3 is 13 residues. Germline V lookup: CDR1 WSHSY, CDR2 SAAADI. V lost 6 bases to trimming and J lost 2 bases, with 11 bases between them. Here the CDR3 reads CASRRGEAYEQYF. In DNA form, the CDR3 reads TGCGCCAGCAGGAGAGGTGAAGCCTACGAGCAGTACTTC.

The chain recombines TRBV5-4 with TRBJ2-3; D call uncertain. This CDR3 region has 13 residues. From germline, CDR1 is SGHNT and CDR2 YYREEE (reference sequence). Trimming shortened V by 2 bases and J by 1 base, and 5 bases separated the two germline ends. Here the CDR3 reads CASSFRGTDTQYF. The DNA for the CDR3 is TGTGCCAGCAGCTTCCGGGGCACAGATACGCAGTATTTT.

J is TRBJ2-1 and V is TRBV4-3; D ambiguous. The CDR3 length is 14 residues. Germline CDR1 reads LGHNA; CDR2 reads YSLEER. The V gene lost 0 bases and the J gene lost 7 bases, with 10 bases spanning the gap. The CDR3 bases are TGCGCCAGCAGCCAAGATCGTCAGGCGAATGAGCAGTTCTTC. Residues: CASSQDRQANEQFF.

This rearrangement joins TRBV27 to TRBJ2-7; a possible D gene is TRBD2 (6 bases). The germline CDR1 and CDR2 sequences are MNHEY and SMNVEV (reference sequence). V dropped 6 bases and J dropped 2 bases, with 11 bases sitting between them. CDR3 length: 13 residues. CDR3 loop: CASSQRGTYEQYF. In nucleotides, the CDR3 is TGTGCCAGCAGCCAACGGGGGACCTACGAGCAGTACTTC.

The V gene is TRBV6-4, the J gene TRBJ1-1, with TRBD1 matching over 9 bases. Germline V gene lookup returns CDR1 MRHNA and CDR2 SNTAGT. Trimming took 3 bases from V and 2 from J; bases not matched to a gene: 1. This CDR3 comprises 14 residues. The CDR3 nucleotides read TGTGCCAGCAGTGAAACAGGGGGCAACACTGAAGCTTTCTTT. Its translation is CASSETGGNTEAFF.

CDR3 amino acids: CASSLMGQLNTEAFF. Written as DNA, the CDR3 is TGTGCCAGCAGCTTAATGGGACAGCTGAACACTGAAGCTTTCTTT. The rearrangement uses TRBV7-3 and TRBJ1-1; TRBD1 matches 7 bases. Germline V CDR1 and CDR2: SGHTA, FQGTGA. The junction had 2 bases not matched to a gene; V was cut back by 1 base and J by 0 bases. The CDR3 has 15 amino acids.

The V call is TRBV5-1, the J call TRBJ1-5; TRBD1 aligns across 8 bases. The V gene's germline CDR1 is SGHRS and CDR2 YFSETQ. V lost 2 bases to trimming and J lost 6 bases; unmatched junction nucleotides: 7. CDR3 size: 15 residues. The CDR3 loop reads CASSFSAGGGQPQHF. In nucleotides, the CDR3 is TGCGCCAGCAGCTTCTCAGCAGGGGGCGGTCAGCCCCAGCATTTT. Full variable domain (outside the CDR3, taken from reference TRBV5-1 and TRBJ1-5): KAGVTQTPRYLIKTRGQQVTLSCSPISGHRSVSWYQQTPGQGLQFLFEYFSETQRNKGNFPGRFSGRQFSNSRSEMNVSTLELGDSALYLCASSFSAGGGQPQHFGDGTRLSIL.

The chain recombines TRBV5-4 with TRBJ2-1, with 11 bases fitting TRBD1. V lost 4 bases to trimming and J lost 4 bases; unmatched junction nucleotides: 10. CDR3 size: 17 residues. Germline CDR1 and CDR2: SGHNT and YYREEE (reference sequence). DNA for the CDR3: TGTGCCAGCAGCCCAGTTTCCGGGACAGGGGGTTACAATGAGCAGTTCTTC. Amino acids: CASSPVSGTGGYNEQFF.

This clone was counted a few times. The rearrangement links TRBV2 to TRBJ1-2, with 7 bases that match TRBD1. The CDR3 contains 13 residues. V was pared by 1 base and J by 5 bases, with 1 base of the junction left unmatched. Germline CDR1 and CDR2: SNHLY and FYNNEI. CDR3 protein: CASSEDRGYGYTF. In DNA form, the CDR3 reads TGTGCCAGCAGTGAAGACAGGGGATATGGCTACACCTTC.

The chain combines TRBV7-3 with TRBJ2-5; TRBD1 matches 8 bases. The germline CDR1 and CDR2 sequences are SGHTA and FQGTGA. V shed 3 bases, J shed 5 bases, and the junction held 2 bases outside the gene matches. This CDR3 comprises 13 residues. The CDR3 nucleotides are TGTGCCAGCAGCTTTGGACAGGGCGAGACCCAGTACTTC. Encoded protein: CASSFGQGETQYF.